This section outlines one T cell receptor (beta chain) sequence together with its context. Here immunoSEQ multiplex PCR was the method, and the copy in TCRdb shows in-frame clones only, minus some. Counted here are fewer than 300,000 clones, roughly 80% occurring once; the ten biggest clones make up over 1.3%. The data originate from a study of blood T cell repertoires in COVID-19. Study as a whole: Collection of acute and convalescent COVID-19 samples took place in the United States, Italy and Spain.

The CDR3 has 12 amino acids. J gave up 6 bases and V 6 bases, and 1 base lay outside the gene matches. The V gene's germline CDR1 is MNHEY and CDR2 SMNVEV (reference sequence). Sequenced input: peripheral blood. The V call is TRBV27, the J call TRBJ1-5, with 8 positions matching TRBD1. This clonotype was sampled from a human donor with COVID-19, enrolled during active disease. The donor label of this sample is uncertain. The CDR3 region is CASSTGGQPQHF. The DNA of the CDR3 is TGTGCCAGCAGCACAGGGGGTCAGCCCCAGCATTTT.